Listed here is a single TCR beta chain. The antigen is not known. The data are from a study of OX40 agonist ivuxolimab in advanced cancers. This table comes from immunoSEQ multiplex PCR, and its TCRdb copy is limited to in-frame clones, with some not included. The sample records thousands of clones, 69% being singletons. Findings and caveats of the study: Both blood CD4+ and CD8+ T cells showed clonal growth by week 6 at 0.1 to 3.0 mg/kg.

This sample comprised CD4+ or CD8+ T cells sorted from blood, obtained in a trial of the OX40 agonist ivuxolimab. The TCR comes from an adult with an advanced solid tumor such as melanoma, head and neck, liver or kidney cancer.

The CDR3 coding sequence is TGTGCCAGCAGCTCCGGACGCGAGCAGTACTTC. Its translation: CASSSGREQYF. The V gene is TRBV7-6, the J gene TRBJ2-7; D gene uncertain. The ends were cut back, 4 bases at V and 6 bases at J, with 7 bases in the middle. This CDR3 is built from 11 residues. Germline V gene data show CDR1 as SGHVS and CDR2 as FNYEAQ. The variable domain in full, with the rest retrieved from reference TRBV7-6 and TRBJ2-7, is GAGVSQSPRYKVTKRGQDVALRCDPISGHVSLYWYRQALGQGPEFLTYFNYEAQQDKSGLPNDRFSAERPEGSISTLTIQRTEQRDSAMYRCASSSGREQYFGPGTRLTVT.